These 32 T cell receptor beta chains originate from one sample sequenced in a study of cytomegalovirus exposure and HLA in healthy donors. Amplification used 60 Vbeta primers and 13 Jbeta primers. Sequenced by immunoSEQ multiplex PCR; TCRdb stores in-frame clones only, minus some. The sample comprises 90,000 to 130,000 clones, approximately 58% of which are singletons, and roughly 2.2% rests with the top ten. The specimen sequenced was PBMCs. The receptors here all came from a woman aged 25 to 39 in good health and CMV-seronegative.

The rearrangement links TRBV28 to TRBJ1-2; 9 bases are a match to TRBD1. The CDR3 covers 16 residues. Germline V CDR1 and CDR2: MDHEN, SYDVKM. The V segment lost 4 bases and the J segment 8 bases; nucleotides outside the gene matches: 14. The CDR3 DNA reads TGTGCCAGCAGTTCAATCTCTGGACAGGGGATTCAGGGCTACACCTTC. Residues: CASSSISGQGIQGYTF.

In its sample, this clone was seen a few times. The chain joins TRBV5-1 to TRBJ2-5; 7 nucleotides align to TRBD2. Near its end, the DNA agrees better with TRBJ2-7, so the J call may be wrong. Germline CDR1 and CDR2: SGHRS and YFSETQ. The length of the CDR3 is 15 residues. The DNA of the CDR3 is TGCGCCAGCAGCTTGGAGTTAGCGGGCATCTACGAGCAGTACTTC. Protein sequence: CASSLELAGIYEQYF.

J is TRBJ2-1 and V is TRBV27; maybe TRBD1 (6 bases). This CDR3 comprises 16 residues. The ends were cut back, 2 bases at V and 0 bases at J, with 11 bases in the middle. Looked up from germline, CDR1 is MNHEY and CDR2 is SMNVEV (reference sequence). The CDR3 nucleotides read TGTGCCAGCAGTTTACTGGGGGCGAGCTCCTACAATGAGCAGTTCTTC. This sequence encodes CASSLLGASSYNEQFF.

This chain uses TRBV27 with TRBJ2-5; D remains unclear. CDR3 length: 13 residues. Trimming took 7 bases from V and 2 from J, leaving 11 bases between them. The germline V gene has CDR1 MNHEY and CDR2 SMNVEV (reference sequence). CDR3 amino acids: CASKIASQETQYF. As DNA, the CDR3 is TGTGCCAGCAAGATAGCATCTCAAGAGACCCAGTACTTC.

The V and J genes are TRBV5-4 and TRBJ2-3, with 14 bases lining up with TRBD2. There are 15 residues in the CDR3. Germline CDR1 and CDR2: SGHNT and YYREEE (reference sequence). The ends lost 0 bases at V and 8 bases at J; junction bases unmatched: 2. The CDR3 loop reads CASSLAGTSGSTQYF. CDR3 sequence (DNA): TGTGCCAGCAGCTTGGCCGGGACTAGCGGGAGTACGCAGTATTTT. Drawing the rest from reference TRBV5-4 and TRBJ2-3, the complete variable domain is ETGVTQSPTHLIKTRGQQVTLRCSSQSGHNTVSWYQQALGQGPQFIFQYYREEENGRGNFPPRFSGLQFPNYSSELNVNALELDDSALYLCASSLAGTSGSTQYFGPGTRLTVL.

The rearrangement links TRBV7-9 to TRBJ1-1, with D perhaps TRBD1 (6 bases). The V gene lost 4 bases and the J gene lost 3 bases, with 15 bases spanning the gap. Looked up from germline, CDR1 is SEHNR and CDR2 is FQNEAQ (reference sequence). The CDR3 extends over 15 amino acids. CDR3 sequence reads: CASSSILGGDTEAFF. CDR3 in DNA: TGTGCCAGCAGCTCGATACTAGGGGGGGACACTGAAGCTTTCTTT.

This sequence joins TRBV2 and TRBJ2-5; 9 bases are a match to TRBD2. Germline loops: CDR1 SNHLY, CDR2 FYNNEI. The CDR3 is 14 amino acids. V dropped 11 bases and J dropped 4; count of bases not matched to a gene: 11. The CDR3 loop is CAVTGGRAGETQYF. The CDR3 DNA is TGTGCCGTCACGGGCGGGAGGGCCGGAGAGACCCAGTACTTC.

The chain links TRBV7-2 to TRBJ2-7; 8 bases line up with TRBD2. The V gene's germline CDR1 is SGHTA and CDR2 FQGNSA. V lost 3 bases, J lost 2 bases, and 6 bases stayed unmatched. This CDR3 comprises 15 residues. The CDR3 spells CASSLSARGAYEQYF. The CDR3 DNA follows: TGTGCCAGCAGCTTGAGTGCGCGGGGGGCCTACGAGCAGTACTTC.

The V call is TRBV25-1, the J call TRBJ2-7, with D possibly TRBD1 on 6 matching bases. The CDR3 is made up of 14 amino acids. Germline values: CDR1 MGHDK, CDR2 SYGVNS. Trimming took 5 bases from V and 2 from J, leaving 13 bases between them. DNA of the CDR3: TGTGCCAGCAGTCTCAACAGGGCCACCTACGAGCAGTACTTC. Translating gives CASSLNRATYEQYF.

The genes are TRBV15 and TRBJ1-4; the match to TRBD1 covers 9 bases. The CDR3 has 16 amino acids. After removal of 1 base from V and 8 bases from J, the junction contained 8 bases not matched to a gene. Germline V gene lookup returns CDR1 LNHNV and CDR2 YYDKDF (reference sequence). The CDR3 nucleotides are TGTGCCACCAGCAGAGCCCCGACAGGGGGAGGGGAAAAACTGTTTTTT. Its protein product is CATSRAPTGGGEKLFF.

This chain connects TRBV14 to TRBJ1-2, with a tentative D call TRBD1 (5 bases). Germline values: CDR1 SGHDN, CDR2 FVKESK. V was clipped by 4 bases and J by 7 bases, with 13 bases between them. The CDR3 runs to 13 residues. The CDR3 bases are TGTGCCAGCAGCCGACAAGCAGGGTCTGGCTACACCTTC. It yields the protein CASSRQAGSGYTF.

A few counts support this clone. The V gene is TRBV10-3, the J gene TRBJ1-1; D is possibly TRBD1 (6 bases). Germline V CDR1 and CDR2: ENHRY, SYGVKD. Trimming shortened V by 2 bases and J by 0 bases, and 7 bases separated the two germline ends. The CDR3 is 14 residues long. The CDR3 sequence: CAISEGGLNTEAFF. The DNA for the CDR3 is TGTGCCATCAGTGAGGGGGGCTTGAACACTGAAGCTTTCTTT.

The chain joins TRBV19 to TRBJ2-3; D is perhaps TRBD2 (5 bases). V gave up 3 bases and J gave up 6 bases, with 19 bases separating them. This CDR3 contains 16 residues. Looked up from germline, CDR1 is LNHDA and CDR2 is SQIVND (reference sequence). Here the CDR3 DNA reads TGTGCCAGTAGTATCCCGCCAGGAGGAGATCCGGATACGCAGTATTTT. As protein: CASSIPPGGDPDTQYF.

The chain links TRBV4-3 to TRBJ1-2; 9 bases match TRBD1. Germline trimming cut 2 bases from V and 6 bases from J; bases unmatched to any gene: 7. The CDR3 covers 15 residues. In germline, CDR1 is LGHNA, CDR2 YSLEER. DNA for the CDR3: TGCGCCAGCAGCCAACACCCAGGGACAGGGAATGGCTACACCTTC. Its translation is CASSQHPGTGNGYTF.

This clone was seen only a few times. The chain combines TRBV7-2 with TRBJ2-1, with TRBD2 as a possible D gene (6 bases). CDR1 is SGHTA, CDR2 FQGNSA, per germline. With 3 bases removed from V and 2 bases from J, the gap between germline ends came to 11 bases. CDR3 length: 15 amino acids. The DNA for the CDR3 is TGTGCCAGCAGCTTGGAAATAGCGGCCTACAATGAGCAGTTCTTC. Its protein is CASSLEIAAYNEQFF.

The rearrangement uses TRBV27 and TRBJ2-1, with 7 bases lining up with TRBD1. CDR3 length: 13 residues. The trim removed 6 bases at V and 2 bases at J, leaving 1 base unmatched. Germline V gene data show CDR1 as MNHEY and CDR2 as SMNVEV (reference sequence). CDR3 residues: CASRQGTYNEQFF. DNA for the CDR3: TGTGCCAGCAGACAGGGGACCTACAATGAGCAGTTCTTC.

J is TRBJ2-7 and V is TRBV4-1, with 10 bases matching TRBD1. Germline CDR1 and CDR2: MGHRA and YSYEKL. After removal of 1 base from V and 2 bases from J, the junction contained 8 bases not matched to a gene. The CDR3 has 17 amino acids. The CDR3: CASSQADSGTGAYEQYF. CDR3 bases: TGCGCCAGCAGCCAAGCTGACTCCGGGACAGGGGCCTACGAGCAGTACTTC.

CDR3 loop: CSVAHSGRGYEQYF. The CDR3 DNA reads TGCAGCGTGGCCCACAGCGGGAGGGGGTACGAGCAGTACTTC. The chain is built from TRBV29-1 and TRBJ2-7; 10 nucleotides match TRBD2. This CDR3 has 14 amino acids. The trim removed 6 bases at V and 4 bases at J, leaving 9 bases unmatched. Per germline, CDR1 SQVTM and CDR2 ANQGSEA.

The V call is TRBV7-6, the J call TRBJ2-2; TRBD1 agrees at 7 bases. The CDR3 is 15 residues long. V lost 1 base and J lost 4; bases outside the gene matches: 3. Germline assignment: CDR1 SGHVS and CDR2 FNYEAQ. The CDR3 nucleotides are TGTGCCAGCAGCTTAGGTTCAGGGGGCACCGGGGAGCTGTTTTTT. Translation gives CASSLGSGGTGELFF.

J is TRBJ2-3 and V is TRBV11-2; no firm D call. This CDR3 region has 13 residues. Germline assignment: CDR1 SGHAT and CDR2 FQNNGV. Between the trimmed V and J ends, which lost 2 bases and 4 bases, there was a span of 7 bases. The CDR3 sequence is CASSLSPADTQYF. CDR3 coding DNA: TGTGCCAGCAGCTTATCTCCAGCAGATACGCAGTATTTT.

This rearrangement joins TRBV5-4 to TRBJ2-2; 8 nucleotides align to TRBD2. V shed 7 bases and J 3 bases; nucleotides not matched to a gene: 8. Germline V gene lookup returns CDR1 SGHNT and CDR2 YYREEE (reference sequence). The CDR3 spans 15 residues. CDR3 loop: CASHSGVEDTGELFF. DNA of the CDR3: TGTGCCAGCCATAGCGGGGTTGAGGACACCGGGGAGCTGTTTTTT.

A single count supports this clone. The gene calls are TRBV5-4 and TRBJ1-2; no firm D call. Germline V gene lookup returns CDR1 SGHNT and CDR2 YYREEE (reference sequence). This CDR3 spans 12 amino acids. The V end lost 3 bases, the J end lost 8 bases, and 11 bases lay between the germline ends. The CDR3 spells CASSSQSRGYTF. The CDR3 DNA follows: TGTGCCAGCAGCTCGCAGTCGCGGGGCTACACCTTC.

This rearrangement joins TRBV7-2 to TRBJ2-3; 10 positions match TRBD2. Germline V gene sequence: CDR1 SGHTA, CDR2 FQGNSA. The junction had 10 bases not matched to a gene; V was cut back by 4 bases and J by 0 bases. CDR3 length equals 18 residues. The CDR3 DNA reads as TGTGCCAGCAGCTCTCCTAGGAGAGCGGGAGGGAGCACAGATACGCAGTATTTT. Translated, it gives CASSSPRRAGGSTDTQYF.

The rearrangement uses TRBV7-9 and TRBJ2-1; the D is unclear. V was shortened by 1 base and J by 8 bases, with 3 bases between the two germline ends. Per germline, CDR1 SEHNR and CDR2 FQNEAQ (reference sequence). The CDR3 is 11 residues long. As DNA, the CDR3 is TGTGCCAGCAGCTTAGTCGATGAGCAGTTCTTC. It encodes CASSLVDEQFF.

Only one count was recorded for this clone. The V and J genes are TRBV9 and TRBJ2-5; 9 bases line up with TRBD1. V shed 3 bases and J 0 bases; nucleotides not matched to a gene: 9. Germline V gene data show CDR1 as SGDLS and CDR2 as YYNGEE. The CDR3 has 17 residues. DNA of the CDR3: TGTGCCAGCAGCGAGGGGACAGGGAGGGACGACCAAGAGACCCAGTACTTC. Protein sequence: CASSEGTGRDDQETQYF. The variable domain in full, completed from reference TRBV9 and TRBJ2-5, reads DSGVTQTPKHLITATGQRVTLRCSPRSGDLSVYWYQQSLDQGLQFLIQYYNGEERAKGNILERFSAQQFPDLHSELNLSSLELGDSALYFCASSEGTGRDDQETQYFGPGTRLLVL.

The chain employs TRBV15 and TRBJ2-1; D is perhaps TRBD2 (6 bases). The CDR3 extends over 16 amino acids. Per germline, CDR1 LNHNV and CDR2 YYDKDF (reference sequence). Deletions cut 0 bases from V and 0 bases from J, with 9 bases between. CDR3 sequence reads: CATSRDAGTSYNEQFF. CDR3 DNA sequence: TGTGCCACCAGCAGAGACGCGGGGACCTCCTACAATGAGCAGTTCTTC.

The J gene is TRBJ2-7, the V gene TRBV4-1; 11 nucleotides line up with TRBD2. The germline gives CDR1 MGHRA, CDR2 YSYEKL. Trimming cost V 2 bases and J 3 bases; bases outside gene matches: 3. This CDR3 spans 15 amino acids. For the CDR3, the DNA is TGCGCCAGCAGCCAACCGACTAGCGGGAACTACGAGCAGTACTTC. It translates to CASSQPTSGNYEQYF.

CDR3 loop: CASRSSLAAPYEQYF. The CDR3 coding sequence is TGTGCCAGCAGAAGCTCACTAGCGGCGCCCTACGAGCAGTACTTC. The rearrangement links TRBV6-1 to TRBJ2-7, with 8 nucleotides matching TRBD2. The CDR3 runs 15 residues. The germline V gene has CDR1 MNHNS and CDR2 SASEGT. V shed 6 bases and J 2 bases; nucleotides not matched to a gene: 9.

This chain joins TRBV19 and TRBJ2-7; 8 bases fit TRBD1. Germline values: CDR1 LNHDA, CDR2 SQIVND (reference sequence). V lost 5 bases and J lost 7; bases outside the gene matches: 13. This CDR3 region has 15 residues. The CDR3 spells CASSVSGTGLMEQYF. The CDR3 region has the DNA TGTGCCAGTAGTGTCTCCGGGACAGGATTAATGGAGCAGTACTTC.

This chain uses TRBV30 with TRBJ1-3, with 9 bases lining up with TRBD1. From germline, CDR1 is GTSNPN and CDR2 SVGIG (reference sequence). The length of the CDR3 is 14 residues. V was clipped by 3 bases and J by 2 bases; unmatched bases: 2. CDR3 amino acids: CAWSRQGAGNTIYF. The CDR3 nucleotides read TGTGCCTGGAGCAGACAGGGGGCTGGAAACACCATATATTTT.

The chain couples TRBV7-2 to TRBJ2-5; tentative D call: TRBD2 (6 bases). There are 14 residues in the CDR3. Per the germline V gene, CDR1 is SGHTA and CDR2 is FQGNSA. V was pared by 4 bases and J by 6 bases, with 15 bases between. The CDR3 region is CASSSGGAPKTQYF. Here the CDR3 DNA reads TGTGCCAGCAGCTCCGGGGGAGCACCAAAGACCCAGTACTTC.

About this clone: Given the absence of the conserved phenylalanine or tryptophan at the CDR3 end, a read error is likely. The DNA is left out, because the CDR3 cannot be placed on it with certainty; the CDR3 is given as TCRdb lists it. The V gene is TRBV2, the J gene TRBJ2-7; the table's D gene call, TRBD2, was not cross checked with the DNA. The CDR3 region is 13 residues in length, termini included. Germline CDR1 reads SNHLY; CDR2 reads FYNNEI. The CDR3 protein is CASSPTPETSGKG.